These 29 T cell receptor beta chains were all obtained from the same sample, sequenced in a study of T cells in tumors after PD-1 blockade. Repertoires were generated with immunoSEQ multiplex PCR, while TCRdb's copy carries only in-frame clones and drops some. The sample includes some 4,500 clones, about two thirds of them seen just once. The sequencing used tumor tissue, collected before anti-PD-1 treatment. These receptors were taken from a human donor with basal cell carcinoma.

In its sample, this clone was seen a few times. The chain couples TRBV18 to TRBJ1-6, with TRBD1 as a possible D gene (5 bases). Trimming took 5 bases from V and 7 from J, leaving 9 bases between them. The germline gives CDR1 KGHSH, CDR2 LQKENI. The CDR3 extends over 13 amino acids. CDR3 amino acids: CASSSTENSPLHF. The CDR3 coding sequence is TGTGCCAGCTCATCGACAGAGAATTCACCCCTCCACTTT.

This clone was detected only a few times. The chain combines TRBV30 with TRBJ1-1; the D is unclear. This CDR3 contains 12 residues. Germline-derived CDR1 and CDR2 are GTSNPN and SVGIG (reference sequence). With 4 bases removed from V and 5 bases from J, the gap between germline ends came to 11 bases. DNA for the CDR3: TGTGCCTGGAAAGATCGAGGGACTGAAGCTTTCTTT. Amino acids: CAWKDRGTEAFF.

This chain connects TRBV6-4 to TRBJ2-1; either TRBD1 or TRBD2 may supply D (6 bases each). The CDR3 has 15 residues. V dropped 0 bases and J dropped 3 bases, with 9 bases sitting between them. The germline V gene has CDR1 MRHNA and CDR2 SNTAGT. The CDR3 sequence: CASSDSEGGYNEQFF. The CDR3 DNA follows: TGTGCCAGCAGTGACTCGGAGGGGGGCTACAATGAGCAGTTCTTC.

The chain couples TRBV7-2 to TRBJ2-5; TRBD1 might be the D (6 bases). This CDR3 contains 16 residues. V was clipped by 4 bases and J by 4 bases, with 19 bases between them. The germline V gene has CDR1 SGHTA and CDR2 FQGNSA. In DNA, the CDR3 is TGTGCCAGCAGCTGGGGGTTGGGGGCGGCAGGAGAGACCCAGTACTTC. Its protein is CASSWGLGAAGETQYF.

The V call is TRBV19, the J call TRBJ2-1; 9 bases agree with TRBD1. The CDR3 is made up of 15 amino acids. The germline V gene encodes CDR1 LNHDA and CDR2 SQIVND (reference sequence). Unmatched junction bases numbered 9, after V lost 3 bases and J lost 9 bases. The CDR3 spells CASSIQGTGYPEQFF. For the CDR3, the DNA is TGTGCCAGTAGTATCCAGGGGACAGGGTATCCTGAGCAGTTCTTC.

CDR3 bases: TGTGCCAGCAGTTCCGGACTAGCGGGAGAAGGATCCGAGCAGTACTTC. Translated, it gives CASSSGLAGEGSEQYF. This chain connects TRBV28 to TRBJ2-7; TRBD2 aligns across 13 bases. Losses at the gene ends were 4 bases for V and 6 bases for J; bases not matched to a gene: 9. The CDR3 is 16 amino acids. Germline V gives CDR1 MDHEN, CDR2 SYDVKM.

The rearrangement links TRBV3-1 (or the pseudogene TRBV3-2) to TRBJ2-7, with D unclear. The CDR3 spans 15 residues. Germline CDR1 reads LGHDT; CDR2 reads YNNKEL (reference sequence). Between the trimmed V and J ends, which lost 1 base and 3 bases, there was a span of 13 bases. CDR3 residues: CASSQVPNRYYEQYF. The CDR3 bases are TGTGCCAGCAGCCAAGTTCCCAACCGGTACTACGAGCAGTACTTC.

The chain joins TRBV6-6 to TRBJ1-1, with 7 positions matching TRBD1. The CDR3 runs to 13 residues. V trimming: 6 bases; J trimming: 7 bases; junction bases outside the gene matches: 8. Germline CDR1 is MNHNY and CDR2 is SVGAGI (reference sequence). For the CDR3, the DNA is TGTGCCAGCAGGTTAACAGGGGCAAATGAAGCTTTCTTT. Amino acid sequence: CASRLTGANEAFF.

Only a few counts were recorded for this clone. The chain combines TRBV28 with TRBJ2-7, with D hard to call. The CDR3 is 14 residues long. Trimming left V 10 bases short and J 0 bases short, with 16 bases between. CDR1 is MDHEN and CDR2 is SYDVKM in the germline V gene. The CDR3 DNA reads TGTGCCACCTTGACGGCTTCGAGCTCCTACGAGCAGTACTTC. Residues: CATLTASSSYEQYF.

This clone appeared a single time. The V and J genes are TRBV18 and TRBJ2-5; 9 nucleotides line up with TRBD1. The CDR3 spans 14 residues. Germline CDR1 KGHSH, CDR2 LQKENI. Trimming at V came to 2 bases and at J to 4 bases, leaving 2 bases not matched to a gene. CDR3 in amino acids: CASSPGTGRETQYF. The CDR3 DNA follows: TGTGCCAGCTCACCAGGGACAGGGAGAGAGACCCAGTACTTC.

This chain joins TRBV5-1 and TRBJ1-2, with TRBD1 as a possible D gene (5 bases). This CDR3 spans 13 amino acids. The V and J ends lost 0 bases and 8 bases respectively, with 11 bases between them. Germline values: CDR1 SGHRS, CDR2 YFSETQ. DNA of the CDR3: TGCGCCAGCAGCTTGGGGGGCGGGGACGGCTACACCTTC. It codes for CASSLGGGDGYTF.

The chain joins TRBV5-1 to TRBJ2-7, with a tentative D call TRBD1 (6 bases). Germline lookup yields CDR1 SGHRS and CDR2 YFSETQ. Trimming took off 1 base at V and 3 bases at J, with 17 bases between the two ends. CDR3 length equals 16 residues. DNA for the CDR3: TGCGCCAGCAGCTTGAATACAGGGACCCTTTACTACGAGCAGTACTTC. This encodes CASSLNTGTLYYEQYF.

The chain links TRBV29-1 to TRBJ2-5, with no clear D. Germline-derived CDR1 and CDR2 are SQVTM and ANQGSEA. This CDR3 has 12 residues. The V end lost 6 bases, the J end lost 1 base, and 9 bases lay between the germline ends. The CDR3 nucleotides are TGCAGCGTCGCTCCGGGCCAAGAGACCCAGTACTTC. Protein sequence: CSVAPGQETQYF.

The V and J genes are TRBV6-6 and TRBJ2-7; perhaps TRBD2 as D (6 bases). Germline values: CDR1 MNHNY, CDR2 SVGAGI (reference sequence). Trimming took 0 bases from V and 0 from J, leaving 9 bases between them. CDR3 length: 15 residues. CDR3 sequence (DNA): TGTGCCAGCAGTTACTCGAGGGGAGGCTCCTACGAGCAGTACTTC. It yields the protein CASSYSRGGSYEQYF.

V gene TRBV4-1 combines with J gene TRBJ1-2, with D possibly being TRBD1 (5 bases). This CDR3 is 17 amino acids long. Trimming cost V 0 bases and J 2 bases, with 16 bases left between them. Per the germline V gene, CDR1 is MGHRA and CDR2 is YSYEKL. The CDR3 sequence is CASSQEGVGGSNYGYTF. As DNA, the CDR3 is TGCGCCAGCAGCCAAGAAGGGGTCGGCGGATCAAACTATGGCTACACCTTC.

V gene TRBV6-5 combines with J gene TRBJ2-7, with D perhaps matching TRBD1 (5 bases). Trimming removed 2 bases from V and 9 bases from J, with 8 bases in between. This CDR3 is built from 11 residues. Germline V gives CDR1 MNHEY, CDR2 SVGAGI. The CDR3 reads CASSYQGTQYF. The CDR3 DNA reads TGTGCCAGCAGTTACCAGGGAACGCAGTACTTC.

In its sample, this clone ranks as large. V and J are TRBV2 and TRBJ2-7; D uncertain. CDR1 and CDR2 (germline): SNHLY, FYNNEI. V was cut by 8 bases and J by 1 base, with 6 bases left in between. The CDR3 loop spans 11 amino acids. CDR3 coding DNA: TGTGCCAGCGGTGGGTCCTACGAGCAGTACTTC. This gives the protein CASGGSYEQYF.

This clone was seen a handful of times. The chain couples TRBV9 to TRBJ2-1; a weak D match, TRBD2 (5 bases). V lost 4 bases and J lost 3, with 17 bases in between. CDR1 SGDLS and CDR2 YYNGEE come from the germline V gene. The length of the CDR3 is 16 residues. CDR3 DNA: TGTGCCAGCAGCCTAGCCGGCGGTTCCCACTACAATGAGCAGTTCTTC. This translates into CASSLAGGSHYNEQFF. The whole variable domain, filled in from reference TRBV9 and TRBJ2-1, reads DSGVTQTPKHLITATGQRVTLRCSPRSGDLSVYWYQQSLDQGLQFLIQYYNGEERAKGNILERFSAQQFPDLHSELNLSSLELGDSALYFCASSLAGGSHYNEQFFGPGTRLTVL.

The V call is TRBV19, the J call TRBJ2-5; D is ambiguous. The CDR3 length is 12 residues. Germline CDR1 is LNHDA and CDR2 is SQIVND (reference sequence). Trimming removed 3 bases from V and 7 bases from J, with 9 bases in between. The CDR3 spells CASSIDQWTQYF. CDR3 in DNA: TGTGCCAGTAGTATTGACCAATGGACCCAGTACTTC.

Only a few counts were recorded for this clone. The chain employs TRBV5-6 and TRBJ1-1; D not resolved. Germline V gene lookup returns CDR1 SGHDT and CDR2 YYEEEE. Trimming shortened V by 3 bases and J by 5 bases, and 11 bases separated the two germline ends. CDR3 size: 13 residues. CDR3 bases: TGTGCCAGCAGCTCCCCCGGCCGTACTGAAGCTTTCTTT. As protein: CASSSPGRTEAFF.

This chain links TRBV14 with TRBJ1-1; D not certain. The germline V gene encodes CDR1 SGHDN and CDR2 FVKESK. Trimming left V 2 bases short and J 4 bases short, with 11 bases between. This CDR3 comprises 14 residues. This CDR3 reads CASSQSNGITEAFF. DNA for the CDR3: TGTGCCAGCAGCCAATCTAACGGGATCACTGAAGCTTTCTTT.

The chain joins TRBV6-6 to TRBJ1-5; possible D gene TRBD1, 5 bases. Germline assignment: CDR1 MNHNY and CDR2 SVGAGI (reference sequence). There are 17 residues in the CDR3. V was shortened by 5 bases and J by 4 bases, with 21 bases between the two germline ends. As DNA, the CDR3 is TGTGCCAGCAGTCCGACCGCACCGGGACGGAGAAATCAGCCCCAGCATTTT. Translating it yields CASSPTAPGRRNQPQHF.

The chain uses TRBV7-6 and TRBJ2-7; D gene ambiguous. Germline V gene lookup returns CDR1 SGHVS and CDR2 FNYEAQ. Trimming left V 5 bases short and J 6 bases short, with 11 bases between. There are 12 residues in the CDR3. This CDR3 reads CASSPNTGEQYF. The CDR3 nucleotides are TGTGCCAGCAGCCCCAACACGGGCGAGCAGTACTTC.

This chain joins TRBV29-1 and TRBJ1-5; D call uncertain. Looked up from germline, CDR1 is SQVTM and CDR2 is ANQGSEA. V lost 4 bases and J 3 bases, leaving 7 bases between the germline ends. This CDR3 region has 12 residues. The CDR3 DNA reads TGCAGCGTTGGGTCCCACAATCAGCCCCAGCATTTT. This gives the protein CSVGSHNQPQHF.

This rearrangement joins TRBV2 to TRBJ1-5; no clear D. Germline CDR1 SNHLY, CDR2 FYNNEI. The CDR3 extends over 13 amino acids. Trimming removed 6 bases at V and 4 bases at J, with 10 bases between. CDR3 coding DNA: TGTGCCAGCAGAGTCTACACGAATCAGCCCCAGCATTTT. Its protein is CASRVYTNQPQHF.

This clone was found a few times. V usage is TRBV9 and J usage is TRBJ2-7; 7 nucleotides align to TRBD2. This CDR3 contains 13 residues. Losses at the gene ends were 4 bases for V and 4 bases for J; bases not matched to a gene: 5. Germline CDR1 and CDR2: SGDLS and YYNGEE. The CDR3 nucleotides are TGTGCCAGCAGCACGGGAGGCGAGTACGAGCAGTACTTC. Its protein is CASSTGGEYEQYF.

The V and J genes are TRBV5-6 and TRBJ1-6, with D hard to call. The germline V gene has CDR1 SGHDT and CDR2 YYEEEE. Trimming took 4 bases from V and 0 from J, leaving 8 bases between them. The CDR3 runs to 15 residues. CDR3 DNA sequence: TGTGCCAGCAGCCCGGGGATCTCCTATAATTCACCCCTCCACTTT. This gives the protein CASSPGISYNSPLHF.

The rearrangement uses TRBV30 and TRBJ1-1; D unresolved. The V end lost 4 bases, the J end lost 0 bases, and 12 bases lay between the germline ends. Germline CDR1 GTSNPN, CDR2 SVGIG (reference sequence). The CDR3 spans 14 residues. The chain's CDR3 is CAWKPRAMNTEAFF. CDR3 nucleotide sequence: TGTGCCTGGAAACCGCGCGCGATGAACACTGAAGCTTTCTTT.

J is TRBJ1-6 and V is TRBV18; 7 bases agree with TRBD1. Germline lookup yields CDR1 KGHSH and CDR2 LQKENI. This CDR3 has 14 amino acids. The V segment lost 2 bases and the J segment 8 bases; nucleotides outside the gene matches: 3. The CDR3 nucleotides are TGTGCCAGCTCACCAGGACAGGCGGATTCACCCCTCCACTTT. It specifies CASSPGQADSPLHF. Drawing the rest from reference TRBV18 and TRBJ1-6, the complete variable domain is NAGVMQNPRHLVRRRGQEARLRCSPMKGHSHVYWYRQLPEEGLKFMVYLQKENIIDESGMPKERFSAEFPKEGPSILRIQQVVRGDSAAYFCASSPGQADSPLHFGNGTRLTVT.